The sequence of this TCR beta chain was determined in a study of T-cell memory formation after mild COVID-19. Whole-study findings and limits: Contracting clones, day 15 to 85, had balanced CD4/CD8, and later expanders favored CD4+. Pre-infection memory carried some responding clones, suggesting that cross-reactive memory joined. Mostly located in CM and EM were contracting CD4+ clones, with contracting CD8+ clones located in EMRA. Whether second-wave clones peaking at day 37 were SARS-CoV-2 specific went unconfirmed.

A single record per CDR3 protein comes from TCRdb applying MiXCR to the 5' RACE reads. The sample contains about 190,000 distinct CDR3 sequences, about 16% of which appear only once. Germline CDR1 reads DFQATT; CDR2 reads SNEGSKA (reference sequence). The CDR3 has 14 residues. Trimming took 6 bases from V and 5 from J, leaving 17 bases between them. This clonotype was seen only a few times. Antigen unknown. The chain employs TRBV20-1 and TRBJ2-1; possibly TRBD1 for D (6 bases). Sequenced: PBMCs or a T cell subset sorted from them (not recorded which). The sequence was obtained from an adult woman who had mild COVID-19 (a few samples of this study predate the infection). Cell type and time point are not known. CDR3 amino acids: CSAPTGTINNEQFF. DNA of the CDR3: TGCAGTGCGCCGACAGGAACTATAAACAATGAGCAGTTCTTC.